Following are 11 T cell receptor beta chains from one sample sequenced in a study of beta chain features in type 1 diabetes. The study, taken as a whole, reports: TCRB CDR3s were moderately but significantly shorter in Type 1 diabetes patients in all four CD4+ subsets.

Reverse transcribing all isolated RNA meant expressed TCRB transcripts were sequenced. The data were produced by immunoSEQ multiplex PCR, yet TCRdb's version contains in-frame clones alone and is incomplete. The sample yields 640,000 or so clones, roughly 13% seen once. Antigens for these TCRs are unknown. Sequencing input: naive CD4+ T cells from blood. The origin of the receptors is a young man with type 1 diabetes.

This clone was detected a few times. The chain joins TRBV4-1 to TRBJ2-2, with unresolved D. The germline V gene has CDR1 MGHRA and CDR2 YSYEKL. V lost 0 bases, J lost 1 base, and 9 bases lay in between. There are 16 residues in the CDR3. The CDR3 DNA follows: TGCGCCAGCAGCCAAGATCCCCCAGGGAACACCGGGGAGCTGTTTTTT. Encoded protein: CASSQDPPGNTGELFF.

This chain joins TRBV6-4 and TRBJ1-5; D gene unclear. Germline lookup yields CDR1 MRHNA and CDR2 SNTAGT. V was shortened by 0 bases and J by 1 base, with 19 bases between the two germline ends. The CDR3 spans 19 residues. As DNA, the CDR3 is TGTGCCAGCAGTGACTCACGGAGAGAGAGTCGGGGAAGCAATCAGCCCCAGCATTTT. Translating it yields CASSDSRRESRGSNQPQHF.

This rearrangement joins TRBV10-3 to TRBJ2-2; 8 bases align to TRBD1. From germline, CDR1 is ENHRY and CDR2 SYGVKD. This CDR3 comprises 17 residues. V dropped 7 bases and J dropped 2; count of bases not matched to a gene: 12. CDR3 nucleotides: TGTGCCATCACCCAGGGTCAGGGGGCACTAAACACCGGGGAGCTGTTTTTT. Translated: CAITQGQGALNTGELFF.

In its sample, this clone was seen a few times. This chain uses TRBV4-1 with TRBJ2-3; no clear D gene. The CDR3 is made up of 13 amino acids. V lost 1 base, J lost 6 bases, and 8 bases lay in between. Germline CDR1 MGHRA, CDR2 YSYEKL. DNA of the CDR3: TGCGCCAGCAGCCAAGGCCTTTCCGATACGCAGTATTTT. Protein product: CASSQGLSDTQYF.

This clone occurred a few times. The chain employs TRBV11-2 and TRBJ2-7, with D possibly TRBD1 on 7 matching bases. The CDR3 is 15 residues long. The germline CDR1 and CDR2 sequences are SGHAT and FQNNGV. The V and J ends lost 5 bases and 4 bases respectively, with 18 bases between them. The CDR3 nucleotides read TGTGCCAGCAGCCCCAGGCGGGACAGCCGATACGAGCAGTACTTC. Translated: CASSPRRDSRYEQYF.

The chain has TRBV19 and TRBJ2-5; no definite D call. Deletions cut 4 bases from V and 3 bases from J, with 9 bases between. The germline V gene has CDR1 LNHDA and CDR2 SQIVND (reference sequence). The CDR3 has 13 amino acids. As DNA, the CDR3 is TGTGCCAGTAGTACCGGGCCTGAAGAGACCCAGTACTTC. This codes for CASSTGPEETQYF.

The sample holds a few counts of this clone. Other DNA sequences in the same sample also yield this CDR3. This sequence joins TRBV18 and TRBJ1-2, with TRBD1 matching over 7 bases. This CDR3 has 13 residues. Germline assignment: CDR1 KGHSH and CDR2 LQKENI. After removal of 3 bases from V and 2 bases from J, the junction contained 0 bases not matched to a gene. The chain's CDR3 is CASSPTGNYGYTF. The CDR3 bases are TGTGCCAGCTCACCGACAGGGAACTATGGCTACACCTTC.

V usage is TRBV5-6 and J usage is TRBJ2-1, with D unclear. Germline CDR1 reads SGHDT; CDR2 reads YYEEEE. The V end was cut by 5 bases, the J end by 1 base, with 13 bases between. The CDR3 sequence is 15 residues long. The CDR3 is CASRTWARSYNEQFF. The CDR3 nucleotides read TGTGCCAGCAGGACATGGGCACGATCCTACAATGAGCAGTTCTTC.

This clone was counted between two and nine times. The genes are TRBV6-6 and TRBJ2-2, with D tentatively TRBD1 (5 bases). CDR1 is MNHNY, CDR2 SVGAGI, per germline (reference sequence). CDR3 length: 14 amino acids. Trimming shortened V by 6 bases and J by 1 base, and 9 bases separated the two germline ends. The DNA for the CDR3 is TGTGCCAGCAGAGGACACTTGAACACCGGGGAGCTGTTTTTT. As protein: CASRGHLNTGELFF.

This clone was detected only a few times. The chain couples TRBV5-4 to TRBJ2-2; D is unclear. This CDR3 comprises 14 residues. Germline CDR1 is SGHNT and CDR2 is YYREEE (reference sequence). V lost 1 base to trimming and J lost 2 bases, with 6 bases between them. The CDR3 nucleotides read TGTGCCAGCAGCTTGTCTGGTAACACCGGGGAGCTGTTTTTT. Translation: CASSLSGNTGELFF.

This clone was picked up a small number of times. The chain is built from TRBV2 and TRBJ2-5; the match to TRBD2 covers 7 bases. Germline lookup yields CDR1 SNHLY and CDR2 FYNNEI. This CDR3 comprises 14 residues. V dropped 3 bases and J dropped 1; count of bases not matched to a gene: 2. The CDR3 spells CASSERGIQETQYF. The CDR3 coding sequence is TGTGCCAGCAGTGAGCGGGGGATCCAAGAGACCCAGTACTTC.